The entry below describes one T cell receptor (beta chain). Sequenced by immunoSEQ multiplex PCR; TCRdb stores in-frame clones only, minus some. The sample lists some 410,000 clones, around nine tenths occurring once. Germline V gene sequence: CDR1 SGHRS, CDR2 YFSETQ. The CDR3 extends over 17 amino acids. J lost 0 bases, V lost 4 bases, and 7 bases had no gene match. Participants spanned ages about 18 to 89 years and resided in over 20 US areas. Cohort assignment relied on participant-reported clinical history. The sample originates from a study of blood T cell repertoires in COVID-19. Study as a whole: The United States, Italy and Spain supplied acute and convalescent COVID-19 samples. PBMCs, B-cell-depleted T cells, or T cells were the source of the cDNA or gDNA that made up the material.

Specimen: PBMCs or T cells enriched from blood (not recorded which). This TCR was sampled from a woman aged 30 to 39 with acute COVID-19. The chain carries TRBV5-1 and TRBJ2-2; 9 bases line up with TRBD2. CDR3 nucleotide sequence: TGCGCCAGCAGCCACCTTAGCGGGGGAGCGAACACCGGGGAGCTGTTTTTT. Amino acids: CASSHLSGGANTGELFF.